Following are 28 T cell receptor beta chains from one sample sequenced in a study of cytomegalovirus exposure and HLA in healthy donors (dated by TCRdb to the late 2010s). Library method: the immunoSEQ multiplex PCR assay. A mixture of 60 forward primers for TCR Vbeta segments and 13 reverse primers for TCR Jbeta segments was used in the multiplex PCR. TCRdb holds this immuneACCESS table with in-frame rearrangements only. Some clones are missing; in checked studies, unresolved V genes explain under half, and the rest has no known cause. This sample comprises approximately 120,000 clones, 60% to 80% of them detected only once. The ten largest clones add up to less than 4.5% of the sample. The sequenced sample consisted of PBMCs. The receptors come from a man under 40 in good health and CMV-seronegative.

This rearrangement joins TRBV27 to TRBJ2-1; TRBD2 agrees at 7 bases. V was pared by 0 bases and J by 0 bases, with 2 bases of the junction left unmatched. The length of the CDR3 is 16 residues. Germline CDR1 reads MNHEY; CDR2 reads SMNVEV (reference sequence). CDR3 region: CASSLSSGYSYNEQFF. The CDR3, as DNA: TGTGCCAGCAGTTTATCTAGCGGGTACTCCTACAATGAGCAGTTCTTC.

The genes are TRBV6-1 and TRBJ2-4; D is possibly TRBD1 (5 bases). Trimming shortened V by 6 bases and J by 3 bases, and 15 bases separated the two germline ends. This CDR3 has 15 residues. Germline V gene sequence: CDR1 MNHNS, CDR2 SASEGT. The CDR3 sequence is CASRTRGRDKNIQYF. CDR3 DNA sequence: TGTGCCAGCAGAACCCGCGGCAGGGACAAAAACATTCAGTACTTC.

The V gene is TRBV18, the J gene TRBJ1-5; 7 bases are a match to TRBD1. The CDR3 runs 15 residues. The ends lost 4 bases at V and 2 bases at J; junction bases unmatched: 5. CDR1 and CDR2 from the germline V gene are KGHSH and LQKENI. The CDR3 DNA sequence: TGTGCCAGCTCACGACAGGGCCTGGGCAATCAGCCCCAGCATTTT. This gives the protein CASSRQGLGNQPQHF. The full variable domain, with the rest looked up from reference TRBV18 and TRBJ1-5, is NAGVMQNPRHLVRRRGQEARLRCSPMKGHSHVYWYRQLPEEGLKFMVYLQKENIIDESGMPKERFSAEFPKEGPSILRIQQVVRGDSAAYFCASSRQGLGNQPQHFGDGTRLSIL.

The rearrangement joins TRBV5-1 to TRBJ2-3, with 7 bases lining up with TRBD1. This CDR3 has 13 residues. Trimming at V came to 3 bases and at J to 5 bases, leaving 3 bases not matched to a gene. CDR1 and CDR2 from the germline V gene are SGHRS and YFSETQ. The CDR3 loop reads CASSWGTEDTQYF. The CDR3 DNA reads TGCGCCAGCAGCTGGGGGACAGAAGATACGCAGTATTTT.

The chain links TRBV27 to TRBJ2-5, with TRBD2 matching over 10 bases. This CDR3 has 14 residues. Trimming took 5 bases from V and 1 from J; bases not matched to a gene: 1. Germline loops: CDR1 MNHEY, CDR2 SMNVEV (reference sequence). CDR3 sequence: CASSLAGAQETQYF. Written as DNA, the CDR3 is TGTGCCAGCAGTCTAGCGGGGGCCCAAGAGACCCAGTACTTC.

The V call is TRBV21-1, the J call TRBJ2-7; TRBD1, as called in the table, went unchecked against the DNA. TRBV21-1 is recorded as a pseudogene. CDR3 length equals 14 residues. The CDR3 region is CASSRRQGAYEQYF. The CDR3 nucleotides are TGTGCCAGCAGCAGGAGACAGGGGGCCTACGAGCAGTACTTC.

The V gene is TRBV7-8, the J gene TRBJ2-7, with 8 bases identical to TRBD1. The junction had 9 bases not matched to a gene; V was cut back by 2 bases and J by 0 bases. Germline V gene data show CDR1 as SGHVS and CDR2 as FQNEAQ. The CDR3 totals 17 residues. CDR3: CASSLPPAGGGSYEQYF. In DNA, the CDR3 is TGTGCCAGCAGCTTACCCCCAGCAGGGGGCGGCTCCTACGAGCAGTACTTC.

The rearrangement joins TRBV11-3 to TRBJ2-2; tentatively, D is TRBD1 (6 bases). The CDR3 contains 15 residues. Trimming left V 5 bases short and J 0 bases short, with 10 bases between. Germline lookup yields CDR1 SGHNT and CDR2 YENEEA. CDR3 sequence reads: CASSRGTPNTGELFF. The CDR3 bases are TGTGCCAGCAGCCGAGGGACACCGAACACCGGGGAGCTGTTTTTT.

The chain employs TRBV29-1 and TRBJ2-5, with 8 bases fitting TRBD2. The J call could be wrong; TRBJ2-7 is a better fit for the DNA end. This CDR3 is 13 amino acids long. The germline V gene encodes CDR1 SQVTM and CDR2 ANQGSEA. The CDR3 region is CSAARAGDYEQYF. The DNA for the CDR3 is TGCAGCGCCGCGAGAGCGGGGGACTACGAGCAGTACTTC.

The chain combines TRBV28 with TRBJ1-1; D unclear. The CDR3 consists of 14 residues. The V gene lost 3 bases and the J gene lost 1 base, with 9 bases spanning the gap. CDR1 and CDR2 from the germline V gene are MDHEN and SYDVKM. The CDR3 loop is CASSFPVPNTEAFF. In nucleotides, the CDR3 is TGTGCCAGCAGTTTCCCAGTCCCGAACACTGAAGCTTTCTTT.

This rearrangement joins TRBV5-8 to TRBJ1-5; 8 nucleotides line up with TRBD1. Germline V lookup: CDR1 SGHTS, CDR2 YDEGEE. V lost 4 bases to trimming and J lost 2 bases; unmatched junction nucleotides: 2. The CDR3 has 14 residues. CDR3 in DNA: TGTGCCAGCAGCCTGACAGGGGGCAATCAGCCCCAGCATTTT. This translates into CASSLTGGNQPQHF.

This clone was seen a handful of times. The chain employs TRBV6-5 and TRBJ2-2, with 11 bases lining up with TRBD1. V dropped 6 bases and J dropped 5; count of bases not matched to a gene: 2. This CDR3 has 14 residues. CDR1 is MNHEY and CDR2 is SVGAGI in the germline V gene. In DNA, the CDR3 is TGTGCCAGCAGGGGGACAGGGGGGACCGGGGAGCTGTTTTTT. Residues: CASRGTGGTGELFF.

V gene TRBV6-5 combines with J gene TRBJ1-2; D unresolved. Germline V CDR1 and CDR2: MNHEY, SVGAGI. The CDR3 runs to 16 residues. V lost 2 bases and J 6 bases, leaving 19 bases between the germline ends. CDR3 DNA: TGTGCCAGCAGTTACGGAGGCGGGAGCGTTTTCGATGGCTACACCTTC. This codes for CASSYGGGSVFDGYTF.

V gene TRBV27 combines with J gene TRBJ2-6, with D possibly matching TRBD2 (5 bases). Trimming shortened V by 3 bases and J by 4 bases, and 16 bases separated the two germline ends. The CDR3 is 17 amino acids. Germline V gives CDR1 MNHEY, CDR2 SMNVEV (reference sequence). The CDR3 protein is CASSLRHGSPGANVLTF. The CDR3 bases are TGTGCCAGCAGTTTGCGGCATGGGAGCCCGGGGGCCAACGTCCTGACTTTC.

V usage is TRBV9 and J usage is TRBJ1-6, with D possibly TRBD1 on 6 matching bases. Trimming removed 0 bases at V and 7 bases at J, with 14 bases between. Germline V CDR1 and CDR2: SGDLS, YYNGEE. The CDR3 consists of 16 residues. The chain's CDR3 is CASSVEAGTHNSPLHF. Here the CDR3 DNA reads TGTGCCAGCAGCGTAGAGGCCGGGACACACAATTCACCCCTCCACTTT.

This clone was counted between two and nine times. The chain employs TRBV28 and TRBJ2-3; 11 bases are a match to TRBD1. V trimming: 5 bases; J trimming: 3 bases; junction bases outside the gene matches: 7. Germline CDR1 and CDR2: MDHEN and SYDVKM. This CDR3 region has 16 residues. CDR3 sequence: CASSRSGTGGTDTQYF. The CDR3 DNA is TGTGCCAGCAGTCGAAGTGGGACAGGGGGAACAGATACGCAGTATTTT.

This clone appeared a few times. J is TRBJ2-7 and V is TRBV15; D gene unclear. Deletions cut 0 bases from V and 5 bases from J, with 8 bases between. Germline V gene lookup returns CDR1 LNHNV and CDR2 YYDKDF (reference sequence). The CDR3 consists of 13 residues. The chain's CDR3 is CATSRDRRDEQYF. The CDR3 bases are TGTGCCACCAGCAGAGATCGTCGGGACGAGCAGTACTTC.

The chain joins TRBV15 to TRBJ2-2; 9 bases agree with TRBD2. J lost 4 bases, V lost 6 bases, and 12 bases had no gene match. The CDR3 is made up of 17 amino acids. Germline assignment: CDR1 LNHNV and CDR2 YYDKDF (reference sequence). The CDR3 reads CATRSPGGGGATGELFF. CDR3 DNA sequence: TGTGCCACCAGAAGCCCCGGGGGCGGGGGGGCCACCGGGGAGCTGTTTTTT.

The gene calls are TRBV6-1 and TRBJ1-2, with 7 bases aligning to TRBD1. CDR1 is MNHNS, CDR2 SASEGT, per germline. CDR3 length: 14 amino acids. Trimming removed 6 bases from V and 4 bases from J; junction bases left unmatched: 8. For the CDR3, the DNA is TGTGCCAGCAGGAAGCTACAGGGGAGCTATGGCTACACCTTC. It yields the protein CASRKLQGSYGYTF.

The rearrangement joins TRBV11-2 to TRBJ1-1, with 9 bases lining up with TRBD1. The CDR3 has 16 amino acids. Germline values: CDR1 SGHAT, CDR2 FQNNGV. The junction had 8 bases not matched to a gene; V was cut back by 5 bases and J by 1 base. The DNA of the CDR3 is TGTGCCAGCAGCCCCTGGGACAGGGACAGGAACACTGAAGCTTTCTTT. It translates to CASSPWDRDRNTEAFF.

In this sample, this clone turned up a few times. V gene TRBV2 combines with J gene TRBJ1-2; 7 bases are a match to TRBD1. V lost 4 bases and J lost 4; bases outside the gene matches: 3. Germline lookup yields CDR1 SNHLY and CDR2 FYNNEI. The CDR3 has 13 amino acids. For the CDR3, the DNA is TGTGCCAGCAGTGGGGACAGTCGCTATGGCTACACCTTC. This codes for CASSGDSRYGYTF.

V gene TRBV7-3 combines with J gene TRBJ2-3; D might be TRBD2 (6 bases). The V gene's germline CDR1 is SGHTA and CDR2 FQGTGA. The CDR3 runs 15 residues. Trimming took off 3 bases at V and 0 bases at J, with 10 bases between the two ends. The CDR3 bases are TGTGCCAGCAGCTTGGGACTCACTAGCACAGATACGCAGTATTTT. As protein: CASSLGLTSTDTQYF.

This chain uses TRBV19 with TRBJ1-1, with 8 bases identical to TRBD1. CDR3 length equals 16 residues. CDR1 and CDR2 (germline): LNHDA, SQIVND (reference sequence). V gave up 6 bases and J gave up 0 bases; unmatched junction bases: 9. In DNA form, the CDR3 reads TGTGCCAGTAGAACTACCGGGACAGGTGTGAACACTGAAGCTTTCTTT. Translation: CASRTTGTGVNTEAFF.

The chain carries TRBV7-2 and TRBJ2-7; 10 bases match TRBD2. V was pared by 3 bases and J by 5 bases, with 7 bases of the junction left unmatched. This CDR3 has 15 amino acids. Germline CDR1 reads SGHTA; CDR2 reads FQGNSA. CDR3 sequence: CASSFGLAALNEQYF. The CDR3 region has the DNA TGTGCCAGCAGCTTCGGACTAGCGGCTTTGAACGAGCAGTACTTC.

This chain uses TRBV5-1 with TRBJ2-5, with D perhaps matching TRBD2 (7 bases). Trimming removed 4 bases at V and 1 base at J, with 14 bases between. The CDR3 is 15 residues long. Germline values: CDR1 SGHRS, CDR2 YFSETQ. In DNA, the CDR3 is TGCGCCAGCAGCCCCTGGGGGGGGGCCCAAGAGACCCAGTACTTC. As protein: CASSPWGGAQETQYF.

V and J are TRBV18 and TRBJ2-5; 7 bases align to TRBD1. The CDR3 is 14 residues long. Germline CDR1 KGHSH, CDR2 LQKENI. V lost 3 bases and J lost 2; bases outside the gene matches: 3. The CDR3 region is CASSPARGQETQYF. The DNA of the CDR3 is TGTGCCAGCTCACCTGCCAGGGGGCAAGAGACCCAGTACTTC.

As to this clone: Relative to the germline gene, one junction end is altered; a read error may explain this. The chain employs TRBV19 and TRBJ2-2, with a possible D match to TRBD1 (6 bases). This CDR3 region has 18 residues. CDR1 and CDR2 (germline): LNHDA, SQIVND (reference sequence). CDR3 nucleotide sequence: TGTGCCAGTAGTACTTCAAAAAAGACAGGCACGAACACCGGGAAGCTGTTTTTT. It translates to CASSTSKKTGTNTGKLFF. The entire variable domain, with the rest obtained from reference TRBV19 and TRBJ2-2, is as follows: DGGITQSPKYLFRKEGQNVTLSCEQNLNHDAMYWYRQDPGQGLRLIYYSQIVNDFQKGDIAEGYSVSREKKESFPLTVTSAQKNPTAFYLCASSTSKKTGTNTGKLFFGEGSRLTVL.

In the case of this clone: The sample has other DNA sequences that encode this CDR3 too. The CDR3 region is CASSQGDRDNEKLFF. CDR3 bases: TGCGCCAGCAGCCAAGGAGACAGGGATAATGAAAAACTGTTTTTT. This chain connects TRBV4-1 to TRBJ1-4; 7 nucleotides match TRBD1. The CDR3 runs to 15 residues. Germline CDR1 MGHRA, CDR2 YSYEKL. J gave up 4 bases and V 1 base, and 3 bases lay outside the gene matches.